Listed below are T cell receptor beta chains from one sample, sequenced in a study of T-cell memory formation after mild COVID-19. TCRdb re-called the 5' RACE reads through MiXCR, storing one row per CDR3 protein. The sample has about half a million distinct CDR3 sequences, 18% seen once. Sequenced sample: PBMCs or a T cell subset sorted from them (not recorded which). The receptors originated from an adult woman who had mild COVID-19 (a few samples of this study predate the infection). Cell type and time point are not known. Both conserved end residues are part of each CDR3. D genes are given only for firm matches. Clone sizes are given selectively: once, few, many, or a class where the clone is expanded.

v_gene	abundance	j_gene	d_gene	CDR3nt	CDR3aa
TRBV30	NA	TRBJ1-3	NA	TGTGCCGGATGCAGGGGCGCTGGAAACACCATATATTTT	CAGCRGAGNTIYF
TRBV27	NA	TRBJ2-3	NA	TGTGCCTCCGGCCGGACGGGCTCGGAGGGCACAGATACGCAGTATTTT	CASGRTGSEGTDTQYF
TRBV24-1	few	TRBJ2-5	TRBD1	TGTGCCACCAGTGACTCCGGGACAGGGGGCGGGGAGACCCAGTACTTC	CATSDSGTGGGETQYF
TRBV5-6	few	TRBJ1-6	NA	TGTGCCAGCAGCTTGGGTTACCGGGACGGGGATTCACCCCTCCACTTT	CASSLGYRDGDSPLHF
TRBV10-3	NA	TRBJ2-1	TRBD2	TGTGCCATCAGTGAGTATGGACTAGCGGGAGGCGGCTCCTACAATGAGCAGTTCTTC	CAISEYGLAGGGSYNEQFF
TRBV12-3/TRBV12-4	many	TRBJ2-2	NA	TGTGCCAGCAGACCATCGGACACCGGGGAGCTGTTTTTT	CASRPSDTGELFF
TRBV9	NA	TRBJ2-5	NA	TGTGCCAGCAGCCCCAGCGGCACCGCCTGGGAGACCCAGTACTTC	CASSPSGTAWETQYF
TRBV6-5	NA	TRBJ1-2	TRBD1	TGTGCCAGCAGGGCCGGACAGGGCCATGGCTACACCTTC	CASRAGQGHGYTF
TRBV5-1	NA	TRBJ2-3	TRBD2	TGCGCCAGCAGCTTGTTGGCTAGCGGGAGGAGGGATACGCAGTATTTT	CASSLLASGRRDTQYF
TRBV6-6	NA	TRBJ2-7	NA	TGTGCCAGCAGTCGCAGGCCCTACCACGAGCAGTACTTC	CASSRRPYHEQYF
TRBV7-9	NA	TRBJ2-5	NA	TGTGCCAGCAGCTTAGGCCCCAGGTCTGGCGAGACCCAGTACTTC	CASSLGPRSGETQYF
TRBV7-2	many	TRBJ2-1	TRBD1	TGTGCCAGCAGAAGACGGGACAGAAACAATGAGCAGTTCTTC	CASRRRDRNNEQFF
TRBV5-1	NA	TRBJ2-7	TRBD1	TGCGCCAGCAGCTTGGCCCGGGACAGGGGTTACGAGCAGTACTTC	CASSLARDRGYEQYF
TRBV4-1	few	TRBJ2-1	TRBD2	TGCGCCAGCAGCCCGGGGGGAGCACCTAGTGACAATGAGCAGTTCTTC	CASSPGGAPSDNEQFF
TRBV7-3	few	TRBJ1-1	TRBD1	TGTGCCAGCAGACGTGACAGGGGCACTGAAGCTTTCTTT	CASRRDRGTEAFF
TRBV10-3	few	TRBJ2-2	NA	TGTGCCATCAGTGAGTCGGAGGGTTGGACCGGGGAGCTGTTTTTT	CAISESEGWTGELFF
TRBV15	few	TRBJ2-2	TRBD2	TGTGCCACCAGCACTTTAGCGGGAGTTCCCGGGGAGCTGTTTTTT	CATSTLAGVPGELFF
TRBV13	NA	TRBJ1-1	NA	TGTGCCAGCAGCCGAGGACTAGCCCCTAGGGACACTGAAGCTTTCTTT	CASSRGLAPRDTEAFF
TRBV12-3/TRBV12-4	NA	TRBJ2-1	NA	TGTGCCAGCAGCTTGACGCAGGAGCAGTTCTTC	CASSLTQEQFF
TRBV20-1	NA	TRBJ1-3	NA	TGCAGTGCTAGGTTCGGCAGGTCTGGAAACACCATATATTTT	CSARFGRSGNTIYF
TRBV7-2	NA	TRBJ2-2	NA	TGTGCCAGCAGCTTTGGAGGGCCCACCGGGGAGCTGTTTTTT	CASSFGGPTGELFF
TRBV4-3	many	TRBJ2-1	NA	TGCGCCAGCAGCCAAGAGCTTATTGTCAACACTGAGCAGTTCTTC	CASSQELIVNTEQFF
TRBV15	few	TRBJ2-3	NA	TGTGCCACCAGCAGAGACTCGGCAGTCCGAGATAGGCAGTATTTT	CATSRDSAVRDRQYF
TRBV7-3	few	TRBJ2-2	TRBD2	TGTGCCAGCAGCCTTAGCGGGGGATCCACCGGGGAGCTGTTTTTT	CASSLSGGSTGELFF
TRBV10-3	few	TRBJ2-1	TRBD2	TGTGCCATCAGCCAGGGACTAGCGGGATCTTACAATGAGCAGTTCTTC	CAISQGLAGSYNEQFF
TRBV11-2	many	TRBJ1-1	NA	TGTGCCAGCAGCTTATCCGTACAGGGAAAGAACACTGAAGCTTTCTTT	CASSLSVQGKNTEAFF
TRBV19	NA	TRBJ2-7	NA	TGTGCCAGTAGTATAGATGCTAGGCTGTCCTACGAGCAGTACTTC	CASSIDARLSYEQYF
TRBV24-1	NA	TRBJ2-7	TRBD1	TGTGCCACCAGTGATTACACAGACAGGGACGAGCAGTACTTC	CATSDYTDRDEQYF
TRBV6-5	NA	TRBJ1-2	NA	TGTGCCAGCAGTTACCGTGGGGAGGGAAACTATGGCTACACCTTC	CASSYRGEGNYGYTF
TRBV7-8	NA	TRBJ2-7	NA	TGTGCCAGCAGCTCCCACAGGGATTCCTACGAGCAGTACTTC	CASSSHRDSYEQYF
TRBV5-1	NA	TRBJ2-7	NA	TGCGCCAGCGCTTTTGGCAGCTCCTACGAGCAGTACTTC	CASAFGSSYEQYF
TRBV25-1	NA	TRBJ1-2	TRBD1	TGTGCCAGCAGTGAATATAGGACAGGGGATGGCTACACCTTC	CASSEYRTGDGYTF
TRBV12-3/TRBV12-4	few	TRBJ2-3	TRBD2	TGTGCCACGTCCGAGCGGGGGGGCCGAGAGACGCAGTATTTT	CATSERGGRETQYF
TRBV24-1	few	TRBJ1-6	TRBD1	TGTGCCACCAGTGATTTCTTCGACAGGGCCGGAGGGGGGTCTAATTCACCCCTCCACTTT	CATSDFFDRAGGGSNSPLHF
TRBV2	few	TRBJ2-2	NA	TGTGCCAGCAGTGGAGAGACCACCGGGGAGCTGTTTTTT	CASSGETTGELFF
TRBV27	NA	TRBJ1-2	TRBD1	TGTGCCAGCAGTTATACAGGGGGCACTGGCTACACCTTC	CASSYTGGTGYTF
TRBV18	NA	TRBJ1-5	NA	TGTGCCAGCTCAGGGGAGAGCAATCAGCCCCAGCATTTT	CASSGESNQPQHF
TRBV6-5	few	TRBJ1-1	TRBD1	TGTGCCAGACCCCGACAGGGTGGGAACACTGAAGCTTTCTTT	CARPRQGGNTEAFF
TRBV6-1	few	TRBJ2-3	NA	TGTGCCAGCAGGATGGGACCGAGCGGGGATACGCAGTATTTT	CASRMGPSGDTQYF
TRBV11-2	NA	TRBJ2-7	NA	TGTGCCAGCAGCTTAGATTGTACAGATGGTACCTACGAGCAGTACTTC	CASSLDCTDGTYEQYF